Each of the 24 T cell receptor beta chains below was sequenced from the same sample in a study of T cell repertoires in cytomegalovirus infection (dated by TCRdb to the late 2010s). This sample was sequenced with an Illumina HiSeq 1500. TCRdb took the public reads, trimmed them with fastp at Q25, ran MiXCR for clone calling and kept in-frame beta chains. Under each unique CDR3 protein, matching rows form one entry showing the most common genes and DNA. The sample table records 150,000 to 200,000 distinct CDR3 sequences; about 15% of these occur just once. The ten largest clones add up to over 20% of the sample. The sequencing input was PBMCs. The receptors come from a human donor in good health (CMV status not recorded). Some clones in this sample may be carry-over from other donors' samples.

CDR3 sequence reads: CASSLGLGGDEQYF. Here the CDR3 DNA reads TGTGCCAGCAGCTTGGGACTAGGAGGCGACGAGCAGTACTTC. V gene TRBV7-9 combines with J gene TRBJ2-7; 8 bases match TRBD2. Germline V gene sequence: CDR1 SEHNR, CDR2 FQNEAQ (reference sequence). The CDR3 is made up of 14 amino acids. The trim removed 3 bases at V and 5 bases at J, leaving 6 bases unmatched.

This clonotype has a count of ten or more. V is TRBV7-9 and J is TRBJ2-1; TRBD1 agrees at 7 bases. The CDR3 extends over 16 amino acids. V shed 5 bases and J 1 base; nucleotides not matched to a gene: 8. CDR1 and CDR2 from the germline V gene are SEHNR and FQNEAQ (reference sequence). The CDR3 region has the DNA TGTGCCAGCAGCCCTTACTCCAGGGGGTCCTACAATGAGCAGTTCTTC. This translates into CASSPYSRGSYNEQFF.

The chain combines TRBV2 with TRBJ1-4; 9 bases agree with TRBD1. Trimming removed 5 bases from V and 8 bases from J; junction bases left unmatched: 6. Germline V gene data show CDR1 as SNHLY and CDR2 as FYNNEI. The CDR3 covers 14 residues. The CDR3 spells CASSQDRGREKLFF. The DNA of the CDR3 is TGTGCCAGCAGTCAGGACAGGGGCAGGGAAAAACTGTTTTTT. Filled out from reference TRBV2 and TRBJ1-4, the complete variable domain reads EPEVTQTPSHQVTQMGQEVILRCVPISNHLYFYWYRQILGQKVEFLVSFYNNEISEKSEIFDDQFSVERPDGSNFTLKIRSTKLEDSAMYFCASSQDRGREKLFFGSGTQLSVL.

The chain recombines TRBV18 with TRBJ1-2, with D possibly matching TRBD1 (6 bases). CDR1 and CDR2 from the germline V gene are KGHSH and LQKENI. V was clipped by 0 bases and J by 6 bases, with 14 bases between them. The CDR3 is made up of 15 amino acids. The CDR3 region is CASSPPARRGDGYTF. The DNA for the CDR3 is TGTGCCAGCTCACCACCAGCCCGTAGGGGGGATGGCTACACCTTC.

This clonotype occurred a few times. The rearrangement links TRBV2 to TRBJ2-7; 8 bases match TRBD1. After removal of 6 bases from V and 5 bases from J, the junction contained 9 bases not matched to a gene. This CDR3 is built from 14 residues. From germline, CDR1 is SNHLY and CDR2 FYNNEI. The CDR3 sequence: CASRDRVELDEQYF. In DNA form, the CDR3 reads TGTGCCAGCAGGGACAGGGTAGAGCTCGACGAGCAGTACTTC.

This clonotype was counted between two and nine times. The chain links TRBV28 to TRBJ2-5; D possibly corresponds to TRBD1 (5 bases). CDR1 MDHEN and CDR2 SYDVKM come from the germline V gene. V shed 2 bases and J shed 6 bases, with 7 bases lying between them. The CDR3 runs to 12 residues. CDR3 in amino acids: CASSLPGKTQYF. In DNA, the CDR3 is TGTGCCAGCAGTTTACCAGGGAAGACCCAGTACTTC.

This clonotype was observed many times. V gene TRBV7-2 combines with J gene TRBJ2-3; TRBD2 aligns across 10 bases. Germline trimming cut 6 bases from V and 6 bases from J; bases unmatched to any gene: 9. The CDR3 sequence is 15 residues long. Germline CDR1 SGHTA, CDR2 FQGNSA. This CDR3 is CASSYQRGGGDTQYF. The CDR3 DNA follows: TGTGCCAGCAGTTACCAGCGGGGGGGAGGTGATACGCAGTATTTT. The full variable domain, with the rest looked up from reference TRBV7-2 and TRBJ2-3, is GAGVSQSPSNKVTEKGKDVELRCDPISGHTALYWYRQSLGQGLEFLIYFQGNSAPDKSGLPSDRFSAERTGGSVSTLTIQRTQQEDSAVYLCASSYQRGGGDTQYFGPGTRLTVL.

This sequence joins TRBV2 and TRBJ1-2; 7 positions agree with TRBD1. Trimming took 2 bases from V and 4 from J; bases not matched to a gene: 10. This CDR3 is 16 amino acids long. Germline-derived CDR1 and CDR2 are SNHLY and FYNNEI. In DNA form, the CDR3 reads TGTGCCAGCAGTGAAAGAGGAGGCAGGGGGGTCTATGGCTACACCTTC. Translating gives CASSERGGRGVYGYTF. The whole variable domain, remainder taken from reference TRBV2 and TRBJ1-2, is EPEVTQTPSHQVTQMGQEVILRCVPISNHLYFYWYRQILGQKVEFLVSFYNNEISEKSEIFDDQFSVERPDGSNFTLKIRSTKLEDSAMYFCASSERGGRGVYGYTFGSGTRLTVV.

V gene TRBV27 combines with J gene TRBJ2-5, with 7 bases identical to TRBD1. The germline V gene has CDR1 MNHEY and CDR2 SMNVEV (reference sequence). The J segment lost 2 bases and the V segment lost 2 bases, leaving 2 bases of the junction unmatched. The CDR3 sequence is 14 residues long. DNA for the CDR3: TGTGCCAGCAGTTTACTGGGACAGCAAGAGACCCAGTACTTC. This translates into CASSLLGQQETQYF.

J is TRBJ2-7 and V is TRBV28; D call uncertain. This CDR3 region has 15 residues. V was pared by 5 bases and J by 5 bases, with 19 bases between. Germline V gene data show CDR1 as MDHEN and CDR2 as SYDVKM. The CDR3 bases are TGTGCCAGCAGTACCTCGAGGCCCCCGGTCCACGAGCAGTACTTC. It specifies CASSTSRPPVHEQYF.

This clonotype was recorded many times. This rearrangement joins TRBV7-8 to TRBJ2-3; tentatively, D is TRBD1 (6 bases). Germline CDR1 is SGHVS and CDR2 is FQNEAQ. The CDR3 sequence is 15 residues long. Trimming removed 0 bases at V and 4 bases at J, with 11 bases between. The DNA of the CDR3 is TGTGCCAGCAGCTTAGCGGCGGCAGGGGCAGATACGCAGTATTTT. The encoded protein is CASSLAAAGADTQYF.

This clonotype has a handful of counts. V usage is TRBV28 and J usage is TRBJ2-2, with D hard to call. The CDR3 consists of 12 residues. Germline lookup yields CDR1 MDHEN and CDR2 SYDVKM. Trimming removed 7 bases at V and 6 bases at J, with 9 bases between. In DNA form, the CDR3 reads TGTGCCAGCATGAAGTCTGCCGGGGAGCTGTTTTTT. The encoded protein is CASMKSAGELFF. Based on the CDR3 plus reference TRBV28 and TRBJ2-2, the full variable domain is DVKVTQSSRYLVKRTGEKVFLECVQDMDHENMFWYRQDPGLGLRLIYFSYDVKMKEKGDIPEGYSVSREKKERFSLILESASTNQTSMYLCASMKSAGELFFGEGSRLTVL.

The V gene is TRBV5-5, the J gene TRBJ2-6; 8 bases agree with TRBD1. The V segment lost 2 bases and the J segment 4 bases; nucleotides outside the gene matches: 8. The CDR3 covers 17 residues. In germline, CDR1 is SGHKS, CDR2 YYEKEE (reference sequence). CDR3 sequence (DNA): TGTGCCAGCAGCTTAGGGACAGGAGTAGCCGGGGCCAACGTCCTGACTTTC. Translating it yields CASSLGTGVAGANVLTF.

This sequence joins TRBV20-1 and TRBJ1-2, with unresolved D. Trimming left V 0 bases short and J 8 bases short, with 16 bases between. The CDR3 runs to 14 residues. Germline assignment: CDR1 DFQATT and CDR2 SNEGSKA (reference sequence). The CDR3 sequence is CSARESAMKYGYTF. Here the CDR3 DNA reads TGCAGTGCTAGAGAATCCGCAATGAAGTACGGCTACACCTTC.

This clonotype has just a few counts. This rearrangement joins TRBV6-6 to TRBJ2-1; TRBD2 matches 8 bases. The trim removed 4 bases at V and 0 bases at J, leaving 11 bases unmatched. The CDR3 is 18 residues long. Germline V lookup: CDR1 MNHNY, CDR2 SVGAGI (reference sequence). The CDR3 DNA is TGTGCCAGCAGTTCCCGGAGAATAGCGGGAAGCTCCTACAATGAGCAGTTCTTC. Translating it yields CASSSRRIAGSSYNEQFF.

The rearrangement links TRBV6-5 to TRBJ1-4; 9 nucleotides line up with TRBD1. Trimming removed 6 bases from V and 6 bases from J; junction bases left unmatched: 5. The CDR3 length is 14 residues. Looked up from germline, CDR1 is MNHEY and CDR2 is SVGAGI. The CDR3 loop is CASRGQGWDEKLFF. The CDR3 DNA reads as TGTGCCAGCAGAGGACAGGGGTGGGATGAAAAACTGTTTTTT.

The rearrangement links TRBV7-3 to TRBJ2-7; TRBD2 matches 9 bases. The J segment lost 6 bases and the V segment lost 5 bases, leaving 8 bases of the junction unmatched. Per germline, CDR1 SGHTA and CDR2 FQGTGA. The CDR3 has 14 residues. The CDR3 DNA is TGTGCCAGCAGCCTCGGTAGCGGGAGCCCCGAGCAGTACTTC. Translation gives CASSLGSGSPEQYF.

This clonotype was picked up a small number of times. The CDR3 spells CSVATGNYGYTF. CDR3 sequence (DNA): TGCAGCGTGGCGACGGGTAACTATGGCTACACCTTC. The chain couples TRBV29-1 to TRBJ1-2; no clear D. Trimming took off 6 bases at V and 1 base at J, with 9 bases between the two ends. The CDR3 loop spans 12 amino acids. The V gene's germline CDR1 is SQVTM and CDR2 ANQGSEA.

For this clonotype: A read error may produce the germline difference seen at one junction end. The chain links TRBV6-6 to TRBJ1-2, with TRBD1 matching over 8 bases. The V gene's germline CDR1 is MNHNY and CDR2 SVGAGI (reference sequence). CDR3 size: 15 residues. CDR3 amino acids: CVSRRGQEKNYGYTF. CDR3 coding DNA: TGTGTCAGCAGGCGGGGACAGGAAAAGAACTATGGCTACACCTTC.

The J gene is TRBJ2-3, the V gene TRBV11-2; no definite D call. This CDR3 spans 13 amino acids. Germline CDR1 reads SGHAT; CDR2 reads FQNNGV. Deletions cut 5 bases from V and 4 bases from J, with 10 bases between. Here the CDR3 reads CASSLPTADTQYF. CDR3 DNA sequence: TGTGCCAGCAGCCTTCCGACTGCAGATACGCAGTATTTT. The variable domain in full, completed from reference TRBV11-2 and TRBJ2-3, reads EAGVAQSPRYKIIEKRQSVAFWCNPISGHATLYWYQQILGQGPKLLIQFQNNGVVDDSQLPKDRFSAERLKGVDSTLKIQPAKLEDSAVYLCASSLPTADTQYFGPGTRLTVL.

This clonotype was observed a handful of times. CDR3 in DNA: TGTGCCACCCAACCTCCACAGGGGCCCCAGGGCAAGCAGTACTTC. Translated: CATQPPQGPQGKQYF. This rearrangement joins TRBV27 to TRBJ2-7; the match to TRBD1 covers 7 bases. Per the germline V gene, CDR1 is MNHEY and CDR2 is SMNVEV (reference sequence). Trimming removed 10 bases from V and 8 bases from J; junction bases left unmatched: 20. CDR3 length: 15 residues.

This clonotype was counted ten times or more. The rearrangement links TRBV12-3 or TRBV12-4 to TRBJ2-1; 7 bases fit TRBD1. The ends lost 3 bases at V and 4 bases at J; junction bases unmatched: 3. The CDR3 runs to 14 residues. CDR3 sequence: CASSLQQGYNEQFF. The DNA of the CDR3 is TGTGCCAGCAGTTTGCAACAGGGGTACAATGAGCAGTTCTTC.

The chain carries TRBV5-1 and TRBJ1-1; D is unclear. Germline CDR1 reads SGHRS; CDR2 reads YFSETQ. V was clipped by 4 bases and J by 3 bases, with 13 bases between them. The CDR3 loop spans 14 amino acids. The CDR3 sequence: CASSIGSLDTEAFF. The CDR3 DNA reads TGCGCCAGCAGCATAGGGTCCCTGGACACTGAAGCTTTCTTT.

The chain is built from TRBV7-9 and TRBJ2-3; 7 bases map to TRBD2. Trimming at V came to 2 bases and at J to 6 bases, leaving 8 bases not matched to a gene. Germline assignment: CDR1 SEHNR and CDR2 FQNEAQ (reference sequence). The CDR3 runs 15 residues. The CDR3 loop is CASSLSGKLGDTQYF. The DNA for the CDR3 is TGTGCCAGCAGCTTAAGCGGGAAATTAGGGGATACGCAGTATTTT.